This TCR beta chain was captured by sequencing in a study of regulatory T cells in long-lasting Graves disease. Both iRepertoire HTBI primers and Arm-PCR of CDR3 regions were used to build the TCR beta libraries. TCRdb redid the calling of the multiplex PCR reads with MiXCR, one entry per CDR3 protein. The sample holds hundreds of thousands of distinct CDR3 sequences, about 16% seen once. This clonotype was counted only a few times. V lost 5 bases, J lost 0 bases, and 3 bases stayed unmatched. Germline V gives CDR1 LNHDA, CDR2 SQIVND (reference sequence). The length of the CDR3 is 15 residues. Described time point: newly diagnosed GD, antithyroid drugs for less than 3 months. There was RNA extracted from PBMCs, and the TCR library was made from it. These sequences were also reported in another study, on T cells in Graves' hyperthyroidism and ophthalmopathy.

The TCR comes from a woman aged 40 to 65 with Graves disease. Source: peripheral blood mononuclear cells (PBMCs), taken at new diagnosis, from a patient treated with antithyroid drugs. The chain recombines TRBV19 with TRBJ2-1; 8 bases map to TRBD2. CDR3 amino acids: CASSRLASSYNEQFF. The CDR3 DNA reads TGTGCCAGTAGTCGACTAGCGAGCTCCTACAATGAGCAGTTCTTC. Based on the CDR3 plus reference TRBV19 and TRBJ2-1, the full variable domain is DGGITQSPKYLFRKEGQNVTLSCEQNLNHDAMYWYRQDPGQGLRLIYYSQIVNDFQKGDIAEGYSVSREKKESFPLTVTSAQKNPTAFYLCASSRLASSYNEQFFGPGTRLTVL.